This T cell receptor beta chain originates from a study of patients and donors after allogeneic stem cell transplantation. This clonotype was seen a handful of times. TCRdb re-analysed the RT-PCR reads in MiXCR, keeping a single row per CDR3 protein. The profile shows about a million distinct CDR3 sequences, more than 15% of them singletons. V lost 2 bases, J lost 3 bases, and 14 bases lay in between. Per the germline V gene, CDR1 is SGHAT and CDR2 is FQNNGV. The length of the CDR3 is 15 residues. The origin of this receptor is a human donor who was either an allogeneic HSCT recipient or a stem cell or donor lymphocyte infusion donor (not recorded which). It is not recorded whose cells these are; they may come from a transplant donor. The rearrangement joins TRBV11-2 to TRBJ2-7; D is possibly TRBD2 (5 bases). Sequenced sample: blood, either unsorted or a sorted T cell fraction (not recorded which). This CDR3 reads CASSLLRGRDYEQYF. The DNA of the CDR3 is TGTGCCAGCAGCTTATTGAGAGGGAGAGACTACGAGCAGTACTTC.